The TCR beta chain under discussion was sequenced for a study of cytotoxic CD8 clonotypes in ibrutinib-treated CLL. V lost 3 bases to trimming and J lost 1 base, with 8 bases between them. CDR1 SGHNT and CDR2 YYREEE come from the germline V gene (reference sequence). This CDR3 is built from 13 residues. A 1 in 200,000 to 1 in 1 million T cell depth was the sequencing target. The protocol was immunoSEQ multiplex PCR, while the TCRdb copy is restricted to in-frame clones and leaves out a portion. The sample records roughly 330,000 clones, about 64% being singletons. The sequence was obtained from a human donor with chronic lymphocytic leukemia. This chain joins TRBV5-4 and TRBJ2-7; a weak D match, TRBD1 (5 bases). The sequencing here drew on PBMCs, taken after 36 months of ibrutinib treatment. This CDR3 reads CASSSGQSYEQYF. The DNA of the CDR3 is TGTGCCAGCAGCTCTGGACAATCCTACGAGCAGTACTTC.